The 5 T cell receptor beta chains listed next were all sequenced from one sample in a study of shared clonotypes between healthy human individuals. The table came from immunoSEQ multiplex PCR; TCRdb's copy has only in-frame clones and leaves some out. The sample yields around 690,000 clones, roughly 91% seen once. The sample taken for sequencing was memory CD8+ T cells from PBMCs. Subset given: CD45RO+ cells pooled with CCR7-negative TemRA cells. These receptors were collected from a man aged 18 to 30 in good health. Some clones in this sample may be carry-over from other donors' samples.

The V call is TRBV29-1, the J call TRBJ1-1, with no clear D. The CDR3 sequence is 17 residues long. The germline V gene encodes CDR1 SQVTM and CDR2 ANQGSEA. The V gene lost 0 bases and the J gene lost 4 bases, with 21 bases spanning the gap. In nucleotides, the CDR3 is TGCAGCGTTGAAGATCGAAGAGACTACCATCGGGGCACTGAAGCTTTCTTT. Translated: CSVEDRRDYHRGTEAFF. Combining the CDR3 with reference TRBV29-1 and TRBJ1-1 gives the whole variable domain SAVISQKPSRDICQRGTSLTIQCQVDSQVTMMFWYRQQPGQSLTLIATANQGSEATYESGFVIDKFPISRPNLTFSTLTVSNMSPEDSSIYLCSVEDRRDYHRGTEAFFGQGTRLTVV.

This sequence joins TRBV9 and TRBJ1-2, with a weak D call TRBD1 (6 bases). Germline V gives CDR1 SGDLS, CDR2 YYNGEE. V shed 3 bases and J shed 2 bases, with 20 bases lying between them. The CDR3 extends over 17 amino acids. CDR3 amino acids: CASSGVGAGLPNYGYTF. The CDR3 bases are TGTGCCAGCAGCGGAGTGGGGGCAGGGCTTCCAAACTATGGCTACACCTTC.

The V gene is TRBV4-1, the J gene TRBJ2-7; D is perhaps TRBD2 (6 bases). V was trimmed by 3 bases and J by 3 bases, leaving 15 bases between them. The CDR3 totals 15 residues. From germline, CDR1 is MGHRA and CDR2 YSYEKL. The CDR3 sequence is CASSQGLGGFYEQYF. The CDR3 DNA reads as TGCGCCAGCAGCCAGGGGTTGGGGGGTTTCTACGAGCAGTACTTC.

V and J are TRBV7-9 and TRBJ1-2; TRBD1 is a possible D gene (6 bases). Per the germline V gene, CDR1 is SEHNR and CDR2 is FQNEAQ (reference sequence). This CDR3 spans 14 amino acids. Trimming shortened V by 5 bases and J by 5 bases, and 15 bases separated the two germline ends. This CDR3 reads CASSPRTAAYGYTF. The CDR3 nucleotides read TGTGCCAGCAGCCCGCGGACAGCTGCTTATGGCTACACCTTC.

This chain uses TRBV13 with TRBJ1-2, with TRBD1 matching over 7 bases. This CDR3 has 15 amino acids. Germline-derived CDR1 and CDR2 are PRHDT and FYEKMQ (reference sequence). After removal of 4 bases from V and 4 bases from J, the junction contained 9 bases not matched to a gene. CDR3 DNA sequence: TGTGCCAGCAGCTGGACCGGGACAGAAGGCTATGGCTACACCTTC. Translation: CASSWTGTEGYGYTF.